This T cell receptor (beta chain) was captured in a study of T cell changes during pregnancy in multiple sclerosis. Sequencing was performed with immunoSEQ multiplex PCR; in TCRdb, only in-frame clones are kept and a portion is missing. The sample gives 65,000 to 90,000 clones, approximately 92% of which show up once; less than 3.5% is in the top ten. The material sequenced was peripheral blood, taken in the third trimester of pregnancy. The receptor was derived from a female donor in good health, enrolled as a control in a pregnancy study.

The CDR3 DNA reads as TGTGCCAGCAGCCCCGGGACAGGTACCGACTATGGCTACACCTTC. Its translation: CASSPGTGTDYGYTF. V gene TRBV5-4 combines with J gene TRBJ1-2; 8 bases match TRBD1. The CDR3 runs 15 residues. The V gene end was trimmed by 4 bases and the J gene end by 3 bases; junction bases not matched to a gene: 8. The germline V gene has CDR1 SGHNT and CDR2 YYREEE (reference sequence).